This TCR beta chain was profiled in a study of blood T cells in healthy people across ages. A second PCR, run for 7 to 11 cycles, used a sample-barcoded 5' primer plus a J-beta primer mix. In TCRdb, the 5' RACE reads were re-called with MiXCR into one record per CDR3 protein. The sample lists about 900,000 distinct CDR3 sequences, approximately 49% seen once, with 13% in the top ten. CDR1 is MNHEY, CDR2 SMNVEV, per germline (reference sequence). Trimming cost V 8 bases and J 4 bases, with 17 bases left between them. There are 14 residues in the CDR3. Study observations and caveats: TCR beta diversity, measured per million T cells, fell in a roughly linear way with age.

This clonotype was recorded once. Its antigen is still unknown. The genes are TRBV27 and TRBJ2-5; possible D gene TRBD2, 5 bases. Sequencing was carried out using blood. The receptor's source is a young man in good health. The CDR3 loop is CASAGDGEGETQYF. DNA for the CDR3: TGTGCCAGCGCGGGTGACGGGGAAGGAGAGACCCAGTACTTC.